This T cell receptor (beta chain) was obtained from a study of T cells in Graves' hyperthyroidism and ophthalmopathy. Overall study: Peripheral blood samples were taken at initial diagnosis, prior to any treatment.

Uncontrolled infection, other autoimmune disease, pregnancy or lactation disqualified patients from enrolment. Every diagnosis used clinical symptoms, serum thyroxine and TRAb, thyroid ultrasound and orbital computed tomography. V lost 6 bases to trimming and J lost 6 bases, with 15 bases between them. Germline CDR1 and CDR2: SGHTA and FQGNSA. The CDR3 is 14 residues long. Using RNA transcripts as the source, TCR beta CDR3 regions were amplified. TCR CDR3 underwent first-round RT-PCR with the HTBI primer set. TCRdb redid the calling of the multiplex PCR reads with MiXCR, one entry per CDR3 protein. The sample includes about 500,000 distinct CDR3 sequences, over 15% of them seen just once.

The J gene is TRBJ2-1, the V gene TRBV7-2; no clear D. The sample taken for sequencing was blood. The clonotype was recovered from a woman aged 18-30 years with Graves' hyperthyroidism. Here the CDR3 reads CASRLTGESNEQFF. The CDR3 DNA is TGTGCCAGCAGGCTAACGGGTGAATCCAATGAGCAGTTCTTC.